A single sample is the source of the 19 T cell receptor beta chains below, sequenced in a study of blood T cell repertoires in COVID-19. TCRdb's copy holds only in-frame clones and misses some; the assay was immunoSEQ multiplex PCR. The repertoire holds 120,000 to 150,000 clones, with roughly 90% as singletons. Sequences were obtained from peripheral blood. These receptors were taken from a human donor in a cohort sampled during active COVID-19.

This sequence joins TRBV1 and TRBJ2-7; TRBD1 was called by the table and not checked on the DNA. TRBV1 is listed as a pseudogene. The CDR3 length is 16 residues. The CDR3 DNA reads TGCACCAGCAGCCATAGAGGGGGTTGGGACTCCTACGAGCAGTACTTC. This translates into CTSSHRGGWDSYEQYF.

The chain links TRBV12-3 or TRBV12-4 to TRBJ2-3; tentative D call: TRBD1 (5 bases). This CDR3 is 12 amino acids long. V dropped 6 bases and J dropped 4 bases, with 8 bases sitting between them. CDR3 coding DNA: TGTGCCAGCAGAGGGGCGGCAGATACGCAGTATTTT. This gives the protein CASRGAADTQYF.

The chain couples TRBV5-4 to TRBJ1-4; D remains unclear. Germline CDR1 reads SGHNT; CDR2 reads YYREEE (reference sequence). The V gene lost 0 bases and the J gene lost 7 bases, with 7 bases spanning the gap. The CDR3 runs 13 residues. CDR3 in DNA: TGTGCCAGCAGCTTGGTGGGGAGTGAAAAACTGTTTTTT. This encodes CASSLVGSEKLFF.

The chain employs TRBV9 and TRBJ1-3; the D is unclear. Between the trimmed V and J ends, which lost 5 bases and 4 bases, there was a span of 19 bases. The CDR3 runs 16 residues. Germline values: CDR1 SGDLS, CDR2 YYNGEE. The CDR3: CASSAPAREPGNTIYF. CDR3 bases: TGTGCCAGCAGTGCCCCCGCACGAGAGCCAGGAAACACCATATATTTT. Full variable domain (rest looked up from reference TRBV9 and TRBJ1-3): DSGVTQTPKHLITATGQRVTLRCSPRSGDLSVYWYQQSLDQGLQFLIQYYNGEERAKGNILERFSAQQFPDLHSELNLSSLELGDSALYFCASSAPAREPGNTIYFGEGSWLTVV.

DNA for the CDR3: TGTGCCAGCAGCTTAGCGCGACGGAGGGCCGGGGAGCTGTTTTTT. Encoded protein: CASSLARRRAGELFF. This chain joins TRBV7-8 and TRBJ2-2; weak D call: TRBD2 (6 bases). The germline V gene encodes CDR1 SGHVS and CDR2 FQNEAQ. CDR3 length: 15 residues. Trimming cost V 0 bases and J 6 bases, with 11 bases left between them.

This chain joins TRBV29-1 and TRBJ2-1; 7 nucleotides align to TRBD2. Germline trimming cut 5 bases from V and 6 bases from J; bases unmatched to any gene: 10. CDR1 is SQVTM, CDR2 ANQGSEA, per germline. The CDR3 is 14 amino acids. Here the CDR3 DNA reads TGCAGCGTTACCGGCCAGCGGGGAACCAATGAGCAGTTCTTC. Amino acids: CSVTGQRGTNEQFF.

This CDR3 reads CASSLVDSYNEQFF. The DNA of the CDR3 is TGTGCCAGCAGTCTAGTCGACAGCTACAATGAGCAGTTCTTC. The chain recombines TRBV27 with TRBJ2-1; a weak D match, TRBD1 (5 bases). The CDR3 has 14 residues. V shed 5 bases and J shed 3 bases, with 11 bases lying between them. Germline CDR1 reads MNHEY; CDR2 reads SMNVEV (reference sequence).

The chain recombines TRBV5-6 with TRBJ1-5; D is ambiguous. V lost 6 bases and J lost 7, with 11 bases in between. Germline V gives CDR1 SGHDT, CDR2 YYEEEE. CDR3 length equals 12 residues. The CDR3 DNA reads as TGTGCCAGCAACCTAGGTGGCCAGCCCCAGCATTTT. It codes for CASNLGGQPQHF.

The chain recombines TRBV27 with TRBJ1-6, with TRBD1 as a possible D gene (6 bases). This CDR3 region has 17 residues. Between the trimmed V and J ends, which lost 7 bases and 0 bases, there was a span of 16 bases. CDR1 and CDR2 (germline): MNHEY, SMNVEV (reference sequence). CDR3 amino acids: CASTSLKDSSYNSPLHF. CDR3 in DNA: TGTGCCAGCACGTCTTTAAAGGACAGCTCCTATAATTCACCCCTCCACTTT.

This rearrangement joins TRBV5-1 to TRBJ2-5, with 10 bases identical to TRBD1. V shed 3 bases and J 5 bases; nucleotides not matched to a gene: 4. Looked up from germline, CDR1 is SGHRS and CDR2 is YFSETQ. This CDR3 comprises 14 residues. The CDR3 protein is CASSSPGQGETQYF. DNA of the CDR3: TGCGCCAGCAGCTCACCGGGACAGGGGGAGACCCAGTACTTC.

This chain uses TRBV12-5 with TRBJ2-3; perhaps TRBD2 as D (7 bases). Trimming took 0 bases from V and 0 from J, leaving 16 bases between them. The CDR3 consists of 18 residues. In germline, CDR1 is LGHNT, CDR2 FRNRAP. The CDR3: CASGLVLDRGGSTDTQYF. DNA for the CDR3: TGTGCTAGTGGTTTGGTACTGGATCGCGGGGGCAGCACAGATACGCAGTATTTT.

This chain links TRBV19 with TRBJ2-3; D may be TRBD2 (5 bases). Germline V gene sequence: CDR1 LNHDA, CDR2 SQIVND (reference sequence). The V end lost 3 bases, the J end lost 4 bases, and 5 bases lay between the germline ends. CDR3 length: 12 residues. The CDR3 here is CASSMRADTQYF. CDR3 DNA sequence: TGTGCCAGTAGTATGAGGGCAGATACGCAGTATTTT.

The chain carries TRBV4-1 and TRBJ1-1; D not certain. In germline, CDR1 is MGHRA, CDR2 YSYEKL. Between the trimmed V and J ends, which lost 4 bases and 9 bases, there was a span of 12 bases. The length of the CDR3 is 12 residues. The CDR3 loop reads CASSPTTGKAFF. CDR3 DNA sequence: TGCGCCAGCAGCCCCACCACGGGGAAAGCTTTCTTT.

The V call is TRBV5-4, the J call TRBJ1-6, with D possibly matching TRBD1 (6 bases). The V end was cut by 10 bases, the J end by 8 bases, with 16 bases between. This CDR3 region has 13 residues. The V gene's germline CDR1 is SGHNT and CDR2 YYREEE (reference sequence). DNA for the CDR3: TGTGCCGTCGGGGGGCTCGTTGATTCACCCCTCCACTTT. This encodes CAVGGLVDSPLHF.

Regarding this clone: The sample has other DNA sequences that encode this CDR3 too. The rearrangement uses TRBV5-1 and TRBJ2-2; the D gene is possibly TRBD1 (6 bases). This CDR3 is 15 amino acids long. Trimming removed 0 bases from V and 3 bases from J, with 9 bases in between. From germline, CDR1 is SGHRS and CDR2 YFSETQ. CDR3 sequence: CASSLDRADTGELFF. DNA for the CDR3: TGCGCCAGCAGCTTGGACAGGGCGGACACCGGGGAGCTGTTTTTT.

The chain recombines TRBV7-9 with TRBJ2-1; perhaps TRBD2 as D (6 bases). The CDR3 runs to 16 residues. CDR1 and CDR2 from the germline V gene are SEHNR and FQNEAQ (reference sequence). The V end lost 4 bases, the J end lost 10 bases, and 23 bases lay between the germline ends. As DNA, the CDR3 is TGTGCCAGCAGCTCCCCATTACTAGGGACTTTGGTGGAGCAGTTCTTC. As protein: CASSSPLLGTLVEQFF.

This clone came up a few times. The chain joins TRBV4-3 to TRBJ1-1; 7 nucleotides agree with TRBD1. This CDR3 spans 15 amino acids. Germline V lookup: CDR1 LGHNA, CDR2 YSLEER. Trimming removed 0 bases from V and 4 bases from J; junction bases left unmatched: 5. The CDR3 DNA reads TGCGCCAGCAGCCAAGATCTGGACAGGACCACTGAAGCTTTCTTT. Translating it yields CASSQDLDRTTEAFF.

This chain uses TRBV3-1 (or the pseudogene TRBV3-2) with TRBJ1-2, with a weak D call TRBD1 (5 bases). The CDR3 runs 14 residues. CDR1 LGHDT and CDR2 YNNKEL come from the germline V gene (reference sequence). V lost 7 bases and J lost 6, with 18 bases in between. The CDR3 DNA sequence: TGTGCCAGCACCTCTCGAGGAGGGACTGATGGCTACACCTTC. This codes for CASTSRGGTDGYTF.

V and J are TRBV27 and TRBJ2-7, with TRBD2 as a possible D gene (6 bases). This CDR3 region has 15 residues. V lost 5 bases to trimming and J lost 3 bases, with 17 bases between them. Per the germline V gene, CDR1 is MNHEY and CDR2 is SMNVEV (reference sequence). CDR3 residues: CASSARLLGGYEQYF. CDR3 nucleotides: TGTGCCAGCAGTGCCCGGCTTTTGGGGGGCTACGAGCAGTACTTC.